The sequence of this T cell receptor (beta chain) was determined in a study of T-cell reconstitution after alpha-beta-depleted transplantation in children. The authors prepared the TCRbeta library with unique molecular identifiers. TCRdb reprocessed the PCR reads with MiXCR, giving one entry per CDR3 protein. This table has around 960,000 distinct CDR3 sequences, 25% to 30% appearing once. This clonotype showed up just a few times. What it binds is not known. Overall study results and limits: Some patients' high day-60 TCRbeta diversity was attributed to recipient cells surviving conditioning. Newly generated T cells supplied most T-cell counts and diversity one year post-transplant. Approximately two months post-transplant, alpha-beta T cells reportedly originated from several hundred expanded graft clones.

This sample comprised PBMCs, mostly from graft donor cells, obtained 360 days after TCRalphabeta/CD19-depleted stem cell transplant. This sequence was found in a boy under two years old who had a stem cell transplant for SCID, so the T cells may come from the graft donor.

The CDR3 nucleotides read TGTGCCAGCAGCCAAGATCGAGCGGCCGGAGATACGCAGTATTTT. Translated: CASSQDRAAGDTQYF. The V call is TRBV4-2, the J call TRBJ2-3, with D possibly being TRBD2 (5 bases). The germline V gene encodes CDR1 LGHNA and CDR2 YNFKEQ. The length of the CDR3 is 15 residues. V was trimmed by 0 bases and J by 5 bases, leaving 12 bases between them.